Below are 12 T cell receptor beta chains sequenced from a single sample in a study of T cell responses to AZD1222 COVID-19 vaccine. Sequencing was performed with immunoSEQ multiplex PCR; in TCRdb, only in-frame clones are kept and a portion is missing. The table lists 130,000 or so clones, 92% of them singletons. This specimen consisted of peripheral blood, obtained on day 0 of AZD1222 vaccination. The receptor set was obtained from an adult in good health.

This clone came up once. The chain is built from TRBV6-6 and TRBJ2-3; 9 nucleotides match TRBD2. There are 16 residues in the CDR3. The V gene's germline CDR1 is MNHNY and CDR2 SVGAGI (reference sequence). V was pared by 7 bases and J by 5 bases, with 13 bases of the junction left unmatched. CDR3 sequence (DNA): TGTGCCAGCAATCGCGGCCCTAGCGGGGTTCGAGATACGCAGTATTTT. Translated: CASNRGPSGVRDTQYF.

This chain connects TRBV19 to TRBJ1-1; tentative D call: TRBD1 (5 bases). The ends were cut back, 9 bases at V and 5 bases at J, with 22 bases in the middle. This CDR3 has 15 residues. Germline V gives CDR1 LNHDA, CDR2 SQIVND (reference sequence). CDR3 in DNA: TGTGCCAGCACTAACTGGGGGGGAGGATTGACTGAAGCTTTCTTT. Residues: CASTNWGGGLTEAFF.

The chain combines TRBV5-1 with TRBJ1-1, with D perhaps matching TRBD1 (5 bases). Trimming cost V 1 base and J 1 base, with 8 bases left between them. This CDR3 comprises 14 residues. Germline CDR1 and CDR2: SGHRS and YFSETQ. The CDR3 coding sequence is TGCGCCAGCAGCTTGCGGGGGGAGAACACTGAAGCTTTCTTT. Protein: CASSLRGENTEAFF.

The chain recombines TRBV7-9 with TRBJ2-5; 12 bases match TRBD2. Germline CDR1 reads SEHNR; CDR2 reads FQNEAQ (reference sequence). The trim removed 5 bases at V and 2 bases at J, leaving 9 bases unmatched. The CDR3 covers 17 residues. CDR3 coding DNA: TGTGCCAGCAGCACAATAGGACTAGCGGGACTACAAGAGACCCAGTACTTC. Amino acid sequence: CASSTIGLAGLQETQYF.

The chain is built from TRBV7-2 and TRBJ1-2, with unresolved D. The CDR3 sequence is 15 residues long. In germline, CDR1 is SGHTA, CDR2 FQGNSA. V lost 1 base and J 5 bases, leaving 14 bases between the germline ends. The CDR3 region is CASSLVKDLAYGYTF. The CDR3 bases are TGTGCCAGCAGCTTAGTAAAAGATTTGGCATATGGCTACACCTTC.

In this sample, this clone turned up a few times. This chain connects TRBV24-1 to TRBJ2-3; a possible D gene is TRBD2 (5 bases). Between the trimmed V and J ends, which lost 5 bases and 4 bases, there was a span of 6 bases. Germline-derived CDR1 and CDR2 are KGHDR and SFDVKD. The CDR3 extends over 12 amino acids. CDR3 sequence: CATSGAADTQYF. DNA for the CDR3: TGTGCCACCAGTGGAGCGGCAGATACGCAGTATTTT.

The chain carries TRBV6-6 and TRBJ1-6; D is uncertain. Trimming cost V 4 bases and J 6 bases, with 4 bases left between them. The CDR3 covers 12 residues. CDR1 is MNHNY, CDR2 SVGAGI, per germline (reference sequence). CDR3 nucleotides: TGTGCCAGCAGTTCCGGTAATTCACCCCTCCACTTT. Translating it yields CASSSGNSPLHF.

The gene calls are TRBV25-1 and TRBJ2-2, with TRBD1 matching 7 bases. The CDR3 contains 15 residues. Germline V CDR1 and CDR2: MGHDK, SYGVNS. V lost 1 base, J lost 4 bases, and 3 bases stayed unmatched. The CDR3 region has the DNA TGTGCCAGCAGTGAATGGTACAGGGGCACCGGGGAGCTGTTTTTT. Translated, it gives CASSEWYRGTGELFF.

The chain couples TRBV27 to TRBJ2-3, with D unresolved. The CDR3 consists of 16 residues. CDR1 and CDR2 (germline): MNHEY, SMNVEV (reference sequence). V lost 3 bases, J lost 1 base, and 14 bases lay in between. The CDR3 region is CASSFLRNAGTDTQYF. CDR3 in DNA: TGTGCCAGCAGTTTCCTCCGGAACGCAGGCACAGATACGCAGTATTTT.

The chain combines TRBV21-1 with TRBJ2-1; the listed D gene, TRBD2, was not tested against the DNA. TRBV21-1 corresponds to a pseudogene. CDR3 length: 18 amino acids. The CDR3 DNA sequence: TGTGCCAGCAGCAAAGAGGAATTGAGCGGGGGATCCTACAATGAGCAGTTCTTC. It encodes CASSKEELSGGSYNEQFF.

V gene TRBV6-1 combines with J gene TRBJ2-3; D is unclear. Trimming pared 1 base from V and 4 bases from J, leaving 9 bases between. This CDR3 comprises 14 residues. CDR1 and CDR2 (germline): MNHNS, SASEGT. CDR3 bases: TGTGCCAGCAGTGAAGGGCTGGTCCCAGATACGCAGTATTTT. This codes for CASSEGLVPDTQYF.

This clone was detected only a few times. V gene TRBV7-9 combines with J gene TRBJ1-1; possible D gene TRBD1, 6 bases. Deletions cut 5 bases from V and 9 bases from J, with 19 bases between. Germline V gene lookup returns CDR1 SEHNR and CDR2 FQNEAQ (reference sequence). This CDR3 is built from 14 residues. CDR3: CASSRKDPGQKAFF. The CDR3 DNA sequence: TGTGCCAGCAGCCGGAAGGACCCGGGACAAAAAGCTTTCTTT. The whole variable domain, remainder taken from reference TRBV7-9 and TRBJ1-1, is DTGVSQNPRHKITKRGQNVTFRCDPISEHNRLYWYRQTLGQGPEFLTYFQNEAQLEKSRLLSDRFSAERPKGSFSTLEIQRTEQGDSAMYLCASSRKDPGQKAFFGQGTRLTVV.